The 2 T cell receptor beta chains presented below share a single source sample, sequenced in a study of blood T cell repertoires in COVID-19. Some clones are missing from TCRdb's copy, which holds only in-frame ones; the method was immunoSEQ multiplex PCR. The sample holds about 240,000 clones, roughly 88% seen once. Material: peripheral blood. Receptor source: an elderly man with acute or convalescent COVID-19.

This sequence joins TRBV13 and TRBJ2-7; 12 nucleotides match TRBD1. Germline V gives CDR1 PRHDT, CDR2 FYEKMQ (reference sequence). This CDR3 spans 16 amino acids. V dropped 5 bases and J dropped 0; count of bases not matched to a gene: 5. The CDR3 spells CASSIRDRGPSYEQYF. DNA of the CDR3: TGTGCCAGCAGCATCCGGGACAGGGGGCCCTCCTACGAGCAGTACTTC.

J is TRBJ1-3 and V is TRBV5-1, with unresolved D. Between the trimmed V and J ends, which lost 2 bases and 0 bases, there was a span of 9 bases. The CDR3 sequence is 15 residues long. CDR1 is SGHRS and CDR2 is YFSETQ in the germline V gene. Here the CDR3 reads CASSLAQISGNTIYF. CDR3 nucleotides: TGCGCCAGCAGCTTAGCACAGATCTCTGGAAACACCATATATTTT.